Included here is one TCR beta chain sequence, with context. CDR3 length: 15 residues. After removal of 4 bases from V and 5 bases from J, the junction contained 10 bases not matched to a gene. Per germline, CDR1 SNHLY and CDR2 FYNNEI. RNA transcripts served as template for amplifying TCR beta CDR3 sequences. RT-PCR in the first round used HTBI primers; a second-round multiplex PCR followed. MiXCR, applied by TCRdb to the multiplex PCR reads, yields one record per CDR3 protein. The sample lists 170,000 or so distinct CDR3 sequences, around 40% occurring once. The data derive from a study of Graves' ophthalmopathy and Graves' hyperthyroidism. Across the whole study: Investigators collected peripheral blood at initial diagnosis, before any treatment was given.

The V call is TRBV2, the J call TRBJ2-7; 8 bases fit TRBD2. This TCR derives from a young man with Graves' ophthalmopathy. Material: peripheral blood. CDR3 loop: CASSVGREAPHEQYF. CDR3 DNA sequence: TGTGCCAGCAGTGTCGGGCGGGAGGCCCCCCACGAGCAGTACTTC.